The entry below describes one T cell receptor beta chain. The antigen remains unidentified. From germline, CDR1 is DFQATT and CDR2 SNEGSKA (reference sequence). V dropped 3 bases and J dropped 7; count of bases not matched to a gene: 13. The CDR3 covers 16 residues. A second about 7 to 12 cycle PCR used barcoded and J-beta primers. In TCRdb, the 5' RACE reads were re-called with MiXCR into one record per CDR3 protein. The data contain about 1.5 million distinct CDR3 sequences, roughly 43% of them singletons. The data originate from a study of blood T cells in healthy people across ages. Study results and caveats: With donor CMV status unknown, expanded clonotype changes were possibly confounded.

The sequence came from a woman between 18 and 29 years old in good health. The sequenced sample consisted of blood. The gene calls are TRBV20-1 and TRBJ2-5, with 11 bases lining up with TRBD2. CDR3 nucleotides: TGCAGTGCTAGCGACTGGACTAGCGGGTCGGGATGGACCCAGTACTTC. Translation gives CSASDWTSGSGWTQYF.